This T cell receptor beta chain stems from a study of cytomegalovirus exposure and HLA in healthy donors. PCR primers comprised 60 Vbeta and 13 Jbeta primers. Generated by immunoSEQ multiplex PCR, the TCRdb table keeps only in-frame clones and is missing some. The sample has about 170,000 clones, roughly 80% seen once; the top ten hold about 0.76%. V dropped 10 bases and J dropped 2; count of bases not matched to a gene: 5. The CDR3 extends over 13 amino acids. Germline-derived CDR1 and CDR2 are MDHEN and SYDVKM. As regards this clone: No antigen is known for it.

Findings of the study overall: Researchers reported from a later analysis that most CMV-associated TCR beta chains appeared HLA-restricted. For most subjects, TCR beta sequences were reported to predict HLA-A and HLA-B alleles with accuracy. Highest at DRB1 and lowest at HLA-C, TCR association rates differed among HLA loci in a later analysis. Cytomegalovirus status was reportedly diagnosed by the classifier with high specificity and sensitivity.

Sequenced input: PBMCs. The chain joins TRBV28 to TRBJ2-7; TRBD2 aligns across 10 bases. This clonotype was sampled from a woman under 30 in good health and CMV-seronegative. The DNA for the CDR3 is TGTGCCACCCGGACTAGCGGTACCTACGAGCAGTACTTC. It translates to CATRTSGTYEQYF. The full variable domain, rest sourced from reference TRBV28 and TRBJ2-7, is DVKVTQSSRYLVKRTGEKVFLECVQDMDHENMFWYRQDPGLGLRLIYFSYDVKMKEKGDIPEGYSVSREKKERFSLILESASTNQTSMYLCATRTSGTYEQYFGPGTRLTVT.